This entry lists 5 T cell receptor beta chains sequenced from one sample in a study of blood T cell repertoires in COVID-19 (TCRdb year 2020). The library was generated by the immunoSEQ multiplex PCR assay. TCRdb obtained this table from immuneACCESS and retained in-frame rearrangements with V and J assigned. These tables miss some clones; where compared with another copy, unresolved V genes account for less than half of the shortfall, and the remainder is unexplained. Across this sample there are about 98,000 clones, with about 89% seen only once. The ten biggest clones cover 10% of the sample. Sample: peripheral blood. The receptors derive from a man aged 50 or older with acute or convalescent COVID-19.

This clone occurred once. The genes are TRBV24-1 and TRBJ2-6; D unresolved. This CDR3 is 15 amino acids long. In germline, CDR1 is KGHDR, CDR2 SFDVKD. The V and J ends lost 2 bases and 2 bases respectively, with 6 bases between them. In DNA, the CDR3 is TGTGCCACCAGTGATTCGGTACCTGGGGCCAACGTCCTGACTTTC. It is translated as CATSDSVPGANVLTF.

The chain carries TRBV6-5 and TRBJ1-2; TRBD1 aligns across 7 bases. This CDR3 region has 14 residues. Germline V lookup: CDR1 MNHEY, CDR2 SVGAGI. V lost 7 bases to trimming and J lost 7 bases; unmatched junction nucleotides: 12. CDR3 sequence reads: CASTLTQGIAGYTF. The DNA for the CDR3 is TGTGCCAGCACCCTCACACAGGGGATCGCTGGCTACACCTTC.

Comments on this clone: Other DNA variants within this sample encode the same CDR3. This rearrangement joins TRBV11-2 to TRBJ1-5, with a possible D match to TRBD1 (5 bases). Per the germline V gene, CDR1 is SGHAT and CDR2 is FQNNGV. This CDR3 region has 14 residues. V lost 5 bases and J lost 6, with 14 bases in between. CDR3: CASSPHGGGQPQHF. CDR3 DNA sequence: TGTGCCAGCAGCCCGCACGGGGGAGGTCAGCCCCAGCATTTT.

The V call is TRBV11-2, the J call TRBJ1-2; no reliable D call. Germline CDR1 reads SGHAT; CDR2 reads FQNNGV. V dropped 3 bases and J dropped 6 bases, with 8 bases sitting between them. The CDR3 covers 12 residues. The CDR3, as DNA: TGTGCCAGCAGCTTTGACAAACATGGCTACACCTTC. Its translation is CASSFDKHGYTF.

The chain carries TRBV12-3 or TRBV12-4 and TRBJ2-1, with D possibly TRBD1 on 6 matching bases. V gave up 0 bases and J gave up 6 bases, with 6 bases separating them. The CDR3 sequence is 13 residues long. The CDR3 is CASSLATGNEQFF. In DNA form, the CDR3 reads TGTGCCAGCAGTTTAGCGACAGGCAATGAGCAGTTCTTC.